This TCR beta chain comes out of a study of T cell responses to AZD1222 COVID-19 vaccine. Whole-study results and caveats: With dominance at 160-218 and 743-854, vaccine-associated CD4 TCRs spanned spike. Donor demographics were predominantly white British with a female majority; clonal diversity may be underestimated.

The data were produced by immunoSEQ multiplex PCR, yet TCRdb's version contains in-frame clones alone and is incomplete. The table has over 130,000 clones, more than 85% seen once. The length of the CDR3 is 16 residues. Germline CDR1 and CDR2: GTSNPN and SVGIG (reference sequence). With 2 bases removed from V and 6 bases from J, the gap between germline ends came to 20 bases. Investigators merged groups given second doses at roughly 4 or roughly 12 weeks. This clone occurred a few times. The antigen is unknown. The genes are TRBV30 and TRBJ1-5; the D gene is possibly TRBD1 (6 bases). The sample in question was peripheral blood, obtained 28 days after the second AZD1222 dose. The receptor was isolated from an adult who received the AZD1222 COVID-19 vaccine. CDR3 sequence: CAWSMGGQGGFQPQHF. The CDR3 coding sequence is TGTGCCTGGAGTATGGGGGGGCAGGGTGGTTTTCAGCCCCAGCATTTT.